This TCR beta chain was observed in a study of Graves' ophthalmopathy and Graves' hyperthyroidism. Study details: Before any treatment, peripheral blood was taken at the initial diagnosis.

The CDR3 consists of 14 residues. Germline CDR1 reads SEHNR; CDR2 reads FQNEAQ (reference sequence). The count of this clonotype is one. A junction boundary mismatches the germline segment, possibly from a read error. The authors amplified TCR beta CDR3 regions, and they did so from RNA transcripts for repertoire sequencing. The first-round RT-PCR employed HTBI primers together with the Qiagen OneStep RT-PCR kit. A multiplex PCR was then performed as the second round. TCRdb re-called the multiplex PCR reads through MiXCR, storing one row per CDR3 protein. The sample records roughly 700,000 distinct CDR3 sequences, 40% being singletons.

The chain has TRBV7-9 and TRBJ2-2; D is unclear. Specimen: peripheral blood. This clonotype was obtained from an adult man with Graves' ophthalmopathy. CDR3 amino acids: CASSFTENSGELFF. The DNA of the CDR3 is TGTGCCAGCAGCTTCACCGAGAACTCCGGGGAGCTGTTTTTT.